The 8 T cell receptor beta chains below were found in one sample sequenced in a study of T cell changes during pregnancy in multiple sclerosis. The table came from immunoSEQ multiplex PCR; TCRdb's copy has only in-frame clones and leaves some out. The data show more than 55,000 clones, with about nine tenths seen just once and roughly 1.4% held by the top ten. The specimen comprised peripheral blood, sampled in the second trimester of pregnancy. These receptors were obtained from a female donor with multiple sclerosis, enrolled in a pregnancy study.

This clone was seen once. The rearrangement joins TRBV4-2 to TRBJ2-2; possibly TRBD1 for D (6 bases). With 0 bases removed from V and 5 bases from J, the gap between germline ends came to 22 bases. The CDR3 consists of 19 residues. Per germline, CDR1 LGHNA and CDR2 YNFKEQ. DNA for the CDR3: TGTGCCAGCAGCCAAGAGCTGTTCCCCACAGGGTTTATGACCGGGGAGCTGTTTTTT. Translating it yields CASSQELFPTGFMTGELFF.

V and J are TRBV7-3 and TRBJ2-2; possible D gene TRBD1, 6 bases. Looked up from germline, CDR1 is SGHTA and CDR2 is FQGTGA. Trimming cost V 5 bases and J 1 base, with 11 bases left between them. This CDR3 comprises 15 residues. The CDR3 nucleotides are TGTGCCAGCAGCGAGGACAGAAAGAACACCGGGGAGCTGTTTTTT. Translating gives CASSEDRKNTGELFF.

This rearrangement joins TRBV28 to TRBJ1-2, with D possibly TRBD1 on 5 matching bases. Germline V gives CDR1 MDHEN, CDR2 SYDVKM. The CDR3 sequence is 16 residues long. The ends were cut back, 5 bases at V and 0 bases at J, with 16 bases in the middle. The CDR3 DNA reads TGTGCCAGCAGTCCCCCCGGGGGGGTAACTAACTATGGCTACACCTTC. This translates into CASSPPGGVTNYGYTF.

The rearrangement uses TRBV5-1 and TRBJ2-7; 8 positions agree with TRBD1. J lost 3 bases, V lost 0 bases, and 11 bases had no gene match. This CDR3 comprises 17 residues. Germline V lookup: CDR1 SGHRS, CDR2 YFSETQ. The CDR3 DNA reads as TGCGCCAGCAGCTTGGCCACAGGGCAGGGGGCCCTCTACGAGCAGTACTTC. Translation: CASSLATGQGALYEQYF.

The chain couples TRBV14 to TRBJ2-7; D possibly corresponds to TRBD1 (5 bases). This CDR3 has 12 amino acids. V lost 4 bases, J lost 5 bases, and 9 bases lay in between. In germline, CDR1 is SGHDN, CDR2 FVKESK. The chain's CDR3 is CASSLGAHEQYF. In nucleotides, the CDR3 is TGTGCCAGCAGCCTTGGGGCCCACGAGCAGTACTTC. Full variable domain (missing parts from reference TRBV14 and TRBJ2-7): EAGVTQFPSHSVIEKGQTVTLRCDPISGHDNLYWYRRVMGKEIKFLLHFVKESKQDESGMPNNRFLAERTGGTYSTLKVQPAELEDSGVYFCASSLGAHEQYFGPGTRLTVT.

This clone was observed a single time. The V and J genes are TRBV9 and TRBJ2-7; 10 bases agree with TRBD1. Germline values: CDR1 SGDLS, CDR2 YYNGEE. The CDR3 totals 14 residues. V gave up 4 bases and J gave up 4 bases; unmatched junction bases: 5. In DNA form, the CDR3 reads TGTGCCAGCAGCCTAGGGACAGGGGAGTACGAGCAGTACTTC. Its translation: CASSLGTGEYEQYF.

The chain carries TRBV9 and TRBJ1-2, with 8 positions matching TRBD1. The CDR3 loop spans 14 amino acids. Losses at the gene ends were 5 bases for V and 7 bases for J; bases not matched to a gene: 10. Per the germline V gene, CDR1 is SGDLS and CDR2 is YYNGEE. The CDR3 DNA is TGTGCCAGCAGACCCAGGGGGCGATCTGGTGGCTACACCTTC. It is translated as CASRPRGRSGGYTF.

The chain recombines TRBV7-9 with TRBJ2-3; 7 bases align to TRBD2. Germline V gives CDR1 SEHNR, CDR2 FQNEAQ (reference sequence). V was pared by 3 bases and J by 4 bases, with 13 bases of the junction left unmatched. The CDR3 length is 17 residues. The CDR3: CASSLLSGRAGSDTQYF. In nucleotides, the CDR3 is TGTGCCAGCAGCTTGCTATCGGGGAGGGCCGGTTCAGATACGCAGTATTTT.